This T cell receptor beta chain was identified in a study of graft-versus-host responses after intestinal transplantation. Study summary: For two to four years after anti-thymocyte globulin induction, all recipients took tacrolimus and steroids.

Study-level points and caveats: Some patients had graft-donor T cell macrochimerism, and their allografts showed high graft-versus-host to host-versus-graft clonal ratios.

Irradiated stimulators labeled with violet dye, approximately 200,000 in number, were plated with approximately 200,000 CFSE-labeled responders. Sorted after the reaction were proliferating CFSE-low CD3+CD4+ and CD3+CD8+ responders. Libraries were prepared by immunoSEQ multiplex PCR; TCRdb keeps only in-frame clonotypes and omits some of them. The sample has around 20,000 clones, roughly 33% seen once. Trimming removed 6 bases from V and 1 base from J, with 3 bases in between. This CDR3 contains 12 residues. Germline CDR1 reads MNHEY; CDR2 reads SMNVEV (reference sequence). This TCR was recovered from a human patient who received an intestinal transplant. The chain links TRBV27 to TRBJ2-2, with unresolved D. Specimen: alloreactive CD8+ T cells from a mixed lymphocyte reaction culture, collected before intestinal transplant. Subset indicated: CFSE-low proliferating T cells sorted from approximately six-day pre-transplant mixed lymphocyte reaction (GvH or HvG direction). CDR3 bases: TGTGCCAGCAGCTTGAACACCGGGGAGCTGTTTTTT. Residues: CASSLNTGELFF.